This TCR beta chain was sequenced during a study of cytomegalovirus exposure and HLA in healthy donors. Study summary: Earlier, about 180 million T cells were analyzed, and 90 million to 120 million unique TCR beta sequences were found among them. Findings and limits, study-wide: Earlier analysis yielded a pattern in which most TCR beta V segments were productive about 90% or about 30% of the time.

The CDR3 covers 14 residues. The ends lost 5 bases at V and 6 bases at J; junction bases unmatched: 7. Per the germline V gene, CDR1 is SQVTM and CDR2 is ANQGSEA. Donors showed nominal health when sampled, although they likely had unrecorded immune exposures. The primer mix had 60 Vbeta and 13 Jbeta primers. In the original workflow: As a later analysis found, there were 82 million or so unique TCR beta chains, of which roughly 11 million were shared. Sequencing was performed with immunoSEQ multiplex PCR; in TCRdb, only in-frame clones are kept and a portion is missing. Clone size and V and J calls were adopted from that table, with D and trimming inferred from the DNA. The table includes about 180,000 clones, about 81% detected once. To note about this clone: The antigen is not known.

This chain links TRBV29-1 with TRBJ1-2; 12 bases fit TRBD1. This receptor was taken from a woman in her twenties or thirties in good health and CMV-seronegative. The sequencing sample was made of PBMCs. This chain's CDR3 is CSVTWGQGADGYTF. In nucleotides, the CDR3 is TGCAGCGTTACCTGGGGACAGGGGGCAGATGGCTACACCTTC.